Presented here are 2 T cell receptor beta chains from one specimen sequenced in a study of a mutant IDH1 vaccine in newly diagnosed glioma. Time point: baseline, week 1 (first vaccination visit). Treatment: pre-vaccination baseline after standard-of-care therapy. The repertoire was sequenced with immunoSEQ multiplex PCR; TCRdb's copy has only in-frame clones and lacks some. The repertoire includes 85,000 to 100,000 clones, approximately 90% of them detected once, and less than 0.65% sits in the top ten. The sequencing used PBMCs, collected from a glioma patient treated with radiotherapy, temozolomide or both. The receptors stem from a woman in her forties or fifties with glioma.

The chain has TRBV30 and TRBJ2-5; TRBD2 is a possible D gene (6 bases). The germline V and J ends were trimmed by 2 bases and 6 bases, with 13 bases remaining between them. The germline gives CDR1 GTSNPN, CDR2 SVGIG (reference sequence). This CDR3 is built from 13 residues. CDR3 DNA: TGTGCCTGGAGTATGAGTAGCGGTAAGACCCAGTACTTC. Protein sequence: CAWSMSSGKTQYF. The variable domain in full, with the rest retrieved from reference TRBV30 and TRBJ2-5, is SQTIHQWPATLVQPVGSPLSLECTVEGTSNPNLYWYRQAAGRGLQLLFYSVGIGQISSEVPQNLSASRPQDRQFILSSKKLLLSDSGFYLCAWSMSSGKTQYFGPGTRLLVL.

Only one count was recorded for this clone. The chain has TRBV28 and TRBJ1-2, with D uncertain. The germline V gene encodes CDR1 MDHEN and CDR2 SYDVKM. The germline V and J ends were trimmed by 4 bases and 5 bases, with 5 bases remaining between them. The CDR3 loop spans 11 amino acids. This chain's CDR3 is CASSSGYGYTF. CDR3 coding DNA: TGTGCCAGCAGTTCGGGGTATGGCTACACCTTC.